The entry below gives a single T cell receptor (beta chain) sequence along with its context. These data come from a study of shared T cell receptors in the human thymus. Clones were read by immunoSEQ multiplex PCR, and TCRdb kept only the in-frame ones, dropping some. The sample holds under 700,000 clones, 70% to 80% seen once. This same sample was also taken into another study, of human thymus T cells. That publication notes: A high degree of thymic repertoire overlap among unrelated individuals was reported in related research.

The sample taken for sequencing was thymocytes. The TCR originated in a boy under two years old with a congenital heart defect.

The CDR3 spells CASSLETRDRVTGELFF. The CDR3 bases are TGTGCCAGCAGCTTAGAAACCCGGGACAGGGTTACCGGGGAGCTGTTTTTT. The chain joins TRBV11-2 to TRBJ2-2, with 9 bases identical to TRBD1. Germline V gene data show CDR1 as SGHAT and CDR2 as FQNNGV. This CDR3 is built from 17 residues. Germline trimming cut 0 bases from V and 5 bases from J; bases unmatched to any gene: 7.